Included here is one T cell receptor beta chain sequence, with context. Per the germline V gene, CDR1 is DFQATT and CDR2 is SNEGSKA (reference sequence). This CDR3 is built from 16 residues. TCRdb reprocessed the 5' RACE reads and stores each CDR3 protein as one record, lacking DNA. This table holds under 200,000 distinct CDR3 sequences. The sample originates from a study of T cells expressing NK-cell markers. The origin of this receptor is a woman aged 18-70 years in good health. The gene calls are TRBV20-1 and TRBJ2-1; TCRdb reports TRBD2, a call that lacks DNA to check it against. The sequencing sample was made of blood T cells: a sorted CD56 or NKG2C T cell subset, CD4+ or CD8+ T cells, or bulk PBMC T cells (not recorded which). This chain's CDR3 is CSAHPYLAGQYNEQFF.